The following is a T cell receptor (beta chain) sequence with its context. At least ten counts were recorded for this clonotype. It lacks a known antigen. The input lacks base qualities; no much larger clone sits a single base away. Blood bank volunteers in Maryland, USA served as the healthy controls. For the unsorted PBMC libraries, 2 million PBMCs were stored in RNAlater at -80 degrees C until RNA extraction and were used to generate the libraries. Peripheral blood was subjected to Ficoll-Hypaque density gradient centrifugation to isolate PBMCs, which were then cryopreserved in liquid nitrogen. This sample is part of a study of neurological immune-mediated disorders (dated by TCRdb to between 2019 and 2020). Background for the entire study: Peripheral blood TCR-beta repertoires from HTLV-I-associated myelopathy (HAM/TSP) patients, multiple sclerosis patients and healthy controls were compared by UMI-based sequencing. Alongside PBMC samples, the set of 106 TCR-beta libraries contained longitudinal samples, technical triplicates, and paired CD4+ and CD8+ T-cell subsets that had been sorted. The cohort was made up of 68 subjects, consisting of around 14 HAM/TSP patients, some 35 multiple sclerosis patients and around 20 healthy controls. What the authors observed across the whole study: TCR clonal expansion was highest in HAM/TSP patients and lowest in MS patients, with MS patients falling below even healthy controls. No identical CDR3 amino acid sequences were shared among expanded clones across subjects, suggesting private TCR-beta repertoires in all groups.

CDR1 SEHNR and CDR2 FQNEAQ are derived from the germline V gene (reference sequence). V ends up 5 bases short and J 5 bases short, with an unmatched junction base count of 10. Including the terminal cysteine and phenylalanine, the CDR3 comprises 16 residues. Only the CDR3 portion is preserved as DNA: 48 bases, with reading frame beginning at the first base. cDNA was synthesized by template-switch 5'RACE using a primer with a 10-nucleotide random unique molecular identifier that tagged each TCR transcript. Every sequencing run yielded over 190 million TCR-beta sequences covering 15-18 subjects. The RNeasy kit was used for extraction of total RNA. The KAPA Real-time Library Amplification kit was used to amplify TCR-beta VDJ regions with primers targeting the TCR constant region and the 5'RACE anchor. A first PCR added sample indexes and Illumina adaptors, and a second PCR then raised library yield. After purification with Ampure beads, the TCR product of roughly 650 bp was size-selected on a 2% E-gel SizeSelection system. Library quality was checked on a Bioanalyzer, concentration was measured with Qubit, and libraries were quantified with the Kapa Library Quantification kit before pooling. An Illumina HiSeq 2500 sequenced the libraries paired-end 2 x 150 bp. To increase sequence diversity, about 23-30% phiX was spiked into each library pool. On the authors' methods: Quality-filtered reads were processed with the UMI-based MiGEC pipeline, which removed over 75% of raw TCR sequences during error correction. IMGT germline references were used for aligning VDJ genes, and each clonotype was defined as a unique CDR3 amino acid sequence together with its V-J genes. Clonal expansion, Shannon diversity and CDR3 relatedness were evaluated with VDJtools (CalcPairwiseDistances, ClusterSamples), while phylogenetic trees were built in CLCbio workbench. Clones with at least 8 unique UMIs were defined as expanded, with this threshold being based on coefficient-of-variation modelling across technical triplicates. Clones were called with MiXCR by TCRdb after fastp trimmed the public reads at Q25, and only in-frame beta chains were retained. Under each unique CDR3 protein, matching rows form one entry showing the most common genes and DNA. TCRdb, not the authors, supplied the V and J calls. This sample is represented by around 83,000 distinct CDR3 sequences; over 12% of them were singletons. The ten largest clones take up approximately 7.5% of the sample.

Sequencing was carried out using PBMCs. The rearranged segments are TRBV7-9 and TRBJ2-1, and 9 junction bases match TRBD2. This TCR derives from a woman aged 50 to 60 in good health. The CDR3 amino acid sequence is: CASSPRLAEGNNEQFF. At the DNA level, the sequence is TGTGCCAGCAGCCCGAGACTAGCGGAAGGGAACAATGAGCAGTTCTTC.